This T cell receptor (beta chain) was sequenced during a study of blood T cells in healthy people across ages. This clonotype was detected only a few times. The antigen remains undetermined. Looked up from germline, CDR1 is SGHDT and CDR2 is YYEEEE. The CDR3 is 16 residues long. V was trimmed by 7 bases and J by 2 bases, leaving 20 bases between them. Notes on the study in general: Whereas aged donors had fewer naive CD4+ cells, long-lived donors had more of them and higher diversity.

Together with a sample-barcoded 5' primer, a J-beta primer mix was included in a second PCR lasting roughly 6 to 12 cycles. TCRdb ran MiXCR on the 5' RACE reads and lists one entry per CDR3 protein. The sample consists of more than 650,000 distinct CDR3 sequences, around a fifth of them appearing once. No fewer than 5.5 micrograms of total RNA were isolated from every sample. Sequences were obtained from blood. This receptor was obtained from a man between 65 and 85 years old in good health. The chain is built from TRBV5-6 and TRBJ2-3; no reliable D call. CDR3 sequence: CASSLTPGPYTDTQYF. CDR3 sequence (DNA): TGTGCCAGCTCCTTGACCCCAGGCCCCTACACAGATACGCAGTATTTT.